Shown below are 2 T cell receptor beta chains from a single sample sequenced in a study of PD-1 blockade in classical Hodgkin lymphoma. Here immunoSEQ multiplex PCR was the method, and the copy in TCRdb shows in-frame clones only, minus some. The repertoire holds tens of thousands of clones, with about nine tenths as singletons. All patients relapsed after autologous stem cell transplantation, and brentuximab vedotin exposure varied. The material sequenced was peripheral blood mononuclear cells (PBMCs), taken at baseline. These receptor sequences come from a human donor with classical Hodgkin lymphoma.

The V call is TRBV28, the J call TRBJ2-7; TRBD1 matches 7 bases. V shed 6 bases and J 3 bases; nucleotides not matched to a gene: 11. This CDR3 has 15 amino acids. Germline values: CDR1 MDHEN, CDR2 SYDVKM. CDR3 DNA sequence: TGTGCCAGCAGAGGGGTCCAGGGGGTATACTACGAGCAGTACTTC. Translation: CASRGVQGVYYEQYF.

This chain connects TRBV10-3 to TRBJ1-4, with 8 bases that match TRBD1. The CDR3 spans 14 residues. The junction had 8 bases not matched to a gene; V was cut back by 6 bases and J by 8 bases. The germline gives CDR1 ENHRY, CDR2 SYGVKD. DNA for the CDR3: TGTGCCATCAGCCCGGGACAGGAGGGGGAAAAACTGTTTTTT. Its translation is CAISPGQEGEKLFF.